One and the same sample provided the 6 T cell receptor beta chains below, sequenced in a study of radiation and T cells in renal cell carcinoma. Measured with immunoSEQ multiplex PCR; TCRdb has only the in-frame clones, and not every one. The repertoire holds approximately 110,000 clones, with about four fifths as singletons. The time point: baseline pretreatment blood. Treatment noted: 15 Gy SBRT to primary tumor, nephrectomy 4 weeks later. Sequenced here: blood, sampled from a patient whose treatment included radiotherapy and nephrectomy. These receptors all come from an older woman with renal cell carcinoma.

In its sample, this clone was seen a few times. CDR3 in amino acids: CASSLLSGSMNTEAFF. The CDR3 DNA sequence: TGTGCCAGCAGCCTTCTCTCGGGCTCCATGAACACTGAAGCTTTCTTT. The chain joins TRBV14 to TRBJ1-1; D ambiguous. Germline values: CDR1 SGHDN, CDR2 FVKESK. This CDR3 has 16 amino acids. Trimming left V 4 bases short and J 0 bases short, with 15 bases between.

A note on this clone: The junction shows a germline mismatch at one end, possibly a read error. V usage is TRBV7-7 and J usage is TRBJ1-2, with a weak D call TRBD1 (5 bases). The V gene's germline CDR1 is SSHAT and CDR2 FNYEAQ (reference sequence). The CDR3 totals 12 residues. The CDR3 loop is CASSPMGGGYTF. The CDR3 DNA follows: TGTGCTAGCAGCCCCATGGGGGGTGGCTACACCTTC.

This clone is a singleton in its sample. The chain is built from TRBV25-1 and TRBJ2-2; the D is unclear. Germline-derived CDR1 and CDR2 are MGHDK and SYGVNS. V gave up 3 bases and J gave up 2 bases, with 10 bases separating them. The CDR3 runs 15 residues. In nucleotides, the CDR3 is TGTGCCAGCAGTGATGTAAACTTTAACACCGGGGAGCTGTTTTTT. The encoded protein is CASSDVNFNTGELFF.

This clone was recorded a few times. A read error may account for a junction end that differs from germline. This same CDR3 is encoded by further DNA sequences in the sample. The V and J genes are TRBV4-1 and TRBJ2-7, with 11 bases identical to TRBD2. The CDR3 sequence is 15 residues long. Germline lookup yields CDR1 MGHRA and CDR2 YSYEKL. The CDR3 bases are TGTGCCAGCAGCCAAACTAGCGGGAGTTCTGACGAGCAGTACTTC. Protein sequence: CASSQTSGSSDEQYF.

CDR3 nucleotide sequence: TGTGCCAGCAGTCCGGACGGCTACGAGCAGTACTTC. This gives the protein CASSPDGYEQYF. The chain recombines TRBV28 with TRBJ2-7, with D unclear. V dropped 5 bases and J dropped 3 bases, with 8 bases sitting between them. The germline gives CDR1 MDHEN, CDR2 SYDVKM. The CDR3 is made up of 12 amino acids.

This rearrangement joins TRBV6-1 to TRBJ2-1; TRBD1 might be the D (5 bases). Trimming removed 3 bases from V and 10 bases from J, with 10 bases in between. This CDR3 region has 12 residues. Germline V gene lookup returns CDR1 MNHNS and CDR2 SASEGT. The CDR3 nucleotides read TGTGCCAGCAGTGATTTAGGGGTAGAGCAGTTCTTC. Translated, it gives CASSDLGVEQFF.